Each of the 30 T cell receptor beta chains below was sequenced from the same sample in a study of T cell changes during pregnancy in multiple sclerosis. The table came from immunoSEQ multiplex PCR; TCRdb's copy has only in-frame clones and leaves some out. Counted here are 56,000 or so clones, 90% occurring once; the ten biggest clones make up around 2.2%. The source was peripheral blood, collected in the first trimester of pregnancy. These receptors came from a female donor in good health, enrolled as a control in a pregnancy study.

The chain links TRBV9 to TRBJ2-5; 14 bases agree with TRBD2. Germline values: CDR1 SGDLS, CDR2 YYNGEE. V shed 3 bases and J 1 base; nucleotides not matched to a gene: 2. CDR3 length: 16 amino acids. CDR3: CASSAGLAGGQETQYF. The CDR3 DNA reads as TGTGCCAGCAGCGCAGGACTAGCGGGGGGCCAAGAGACCCAGTACTTC.

A remark on this clone: In the same sample, other DNA sequences code for this CDR3. J is TRBJ2-2 and V is TRBV5-1, with a weak D call TRBD1 (6 bases). V lost 2 bases to trimming and J lost 5 bases, with 7 bases between them. CDR1 and CDR2 (germline): SGHRS, YFSETQ. The CDR3 spans 13 residues. Written as DNA, the CDR3 is TGCGCCAGCAGCTTAGGACAGACCGGGGAGCTGTTTTTT. This translates into CASSLGQTGELFF.

The gene calls are TRBV12-5 and TRBJ2-5; D not certain. Germline-derived CDR1 and CDR2 are LGHNT and FRNRAP. Trimming cost V 1 base and J 5 bases, with 8 bases left between them. CDR3 length: 13 residues. The CDR3 DNA reads as TGTGCTAGTGGTTTGGGAAGGCGGGAGACCCAGTACTTC. Protein product: CASGLGRRETQYF.

The chain couples TRBV2 to TRBJ2-7; 14 bases map to TRBD2. CDR3 length: 13 residues. Looked up from germline, CDR1 is SNHLY and CDR2 is FYNNEI. J was trimmed by 6 bases and V by 9 bases; bases with no gene match: 4. DNA of the CDR3: TGTGCCAGGGGACTAGCGGGAGAGAGCGAGCAGTACTTC. Protein product: CARGLAGESEQYF.

The V and J genes are TRBV5-6 and TRBJ1-3, with D perhaps TRBD1 (6 bases). The CDR3 consists of 16 residues. Germline V lookup: CDR1 SGHDT, CDR2 YYEEEE. Trimming shortened V by 2 bases and J by 2 bases, and 14 bases separated the two germline ends. CDR3 DNA: TGTGCCAGCAGCTTTAGAACAGGGAACCCTGGAAACACCATATATTTT. Residues: CASSFRTGNPGNTIYF.

This chain links TRBV19 with TRBJ2-1; D possibly corresponds to TRBD2 (6 bases). The CDR3 runs 18 residues. The V end was cut by 5 bases, the J end by 3 bases, with 23 bases between. The germline V gene encodes CDR1 LNHDA and CDR2 SQIVND (reference sequence). The CDR3 DNA follows: TGTGCCAGTAGTGCTCCTTATGCTCGGCGGGGCCGCTACAATGAGCAGTTCTTC. It yields the protein CASSAPYARRGRYNEQFF.

In this sample, this clone turned up once. The V gene is TRBV19, the J gene TRBJ1-2; the match to TRBD1 covers 8 bases. The CDR3 is 12 amino acids. The J segment lost 7 bases and the V segment lost 7 bases, leaving 5 bases of the junction unmatched. Germline CDR1 is LNHDA and CDR2 is SQIVND (reference sequence). The CDR3 nucleotides read TGTGCCAGTAATCAGGGGGCCCGTGGCTACACCTTC. It encodes CASNQGARGYTF. The full variable domain, with the rest looked up from reference TRBV19 and TRBJ1-2, is DGGITQSPKYLFRKEGQNVTLSCEQNLNHDAMYWYRQDPGQGLRLIYYSQIVNDFQKGDIAEGYSVSREKKESFPLTVTSAQKNPTAFYLCASNQGARGYTFGSGTRLTVV.

This clone was detected a few times. The V and J genes are TRBV5-4 and TRBJ1-1, with 7 bases identical to TRBD1. This CDR3 region has 14 residues. V was clipped by 5 bases and J by 1 base; unmatched bases: 5. Germline assignment: CDR1 SGHNT and CDR2 YYREEE (reference sequence). The CDR3 spells CASRRQGGNTEAFF. CDR3 in DNA: TGTGCCAGCAGGAGACAGGGCGGGAACACTGAAGCTTTCTTT. Drawing the rest from reference TRBV5-4 and TRBJ1-1, the complete variable domain is ETGVTQSPTHLIKTRGQQVTLRCSSQSGHNTVSWYQQALGQGPQFIFQYYREEENGRGNFPPRFSGLQFPNYSSELNVNALELDDSALYLCASRRQGGNTEAFFGQGTRLTVV.

This clone has just one count. The chain joins TRBV5-1 to TRBJ2-7; TRBD1 matches at 7 bases. Germline values: CDR1 SGHRS, CDR2 YFSETQ. This CDR3 is 15 amino acids long. J gave up 1 base and V 4 bases, and 8 bases lay outside the gene matches. CDR3 protein: CASSKQPTGSYEQYF. CDR3 DNA sequence: TGCGCCAGCAGCAAACAACCGACAGGGTCCTACGAGCAGTACTTC.

The chain recombines TRBV13 with TRBJ1-2, with no clear D. Germline CDR1 and CDR2: PRHDT and FYEKMQ (reference sequence). The CDR3 has 12 amino acids. The V and J ends lost 5 bases and 4 bases respectively, with 8 bases between them. This chain's CDR3 is CASSLLSYGYTF. DNA for the CDR3: TGTGCCAGCAGCCTATTGAGCTATGGCTACACCTTC.

This rearrangement joins TRBV7-9 to TRBJ2-7; the match to TRBD2 covers 8 bases. The germline gives CDR1 SEHNR, CDR2 FQNEAQ (reference sequence). This CDR3 region has 17 residues. J was trimmed by 3 bases and V by 6 bases; bases with no gene match: 16. CDR3 region: CASSKGSGGAGIYEQYF. The CDR3 nucleotides read TGTGCCAGCAGTAAAGGTTCGGGAGGGGCAGGGATCTACGAGCAGTACTTC.

The chain recombines TRBV19 with TRBJ1-1; maybe TRBD1 (6 bases). The CDR3 is 12 residues long. The V gene lost 5 bases and the J gene lost 8 bases, with 12 bases spanning the gap. The V gene's germline CDR1 is LNHDA and CDR2 SQIVND (reference sequence). The CDR3 DNA sequence: TGTGCCAGTAGTTATACAGGGAGAGAAGCTTTCTTT. This codes for CASSYTGREAFF.

This sequence joins TRBV28 and TRBJ2-1, with a possible D match to TRBD2 (6 bases). Trimming left V 5 bases short and J 9 bases short, with 20 bases between. Germline V gene sequence: CDR1 MDHEN, CDR2 SYDVKM. The CDR3 contains 15 residues. The CDR3: CASSPAHSGVSEQFF. In DNA form, the CDR3 reads TGTGCCAGCAGTCCCGCCCACTCGGGGGTAAGTGAGCAGTTCTTC.

V and J are TRBV5-8 and TRBJ1-2; TRBD1 matches at 9 bases. The V segment lost 5 bases and the J segment 4 bases; nucleotides outside the gene matches: 0. Germline assignment: CDR1 SGHTS and CDR2 YDEGEE. The CDR3 runs to 12 residues. CDR3: CASRQGAYGYTF. The DNA for the CDR3 is TGTGCCAGCAGACAGGGGGCCTATGGCTACACCTTC.

This chain links TRBV18 with TRBJ1-1, with 7 nucleotides matching TRBD1. The junction had 9 bases not matched to a gene; V was cut back by 2 bases and J by 6 bases. The CDR3 is made up of 15 amino acids. In germline, CDR1 is KGHSH, CDR2 LQKENI. CDR3 sequence reads: CASSPTTGFEAEAFF. The CDR3 coding sequence is TGTGCCAGCTCACCAACGACAGGGTTCGAGGCTGAAGCTTTCTTT.

This chain uses TRBV5-6 with TRBJ1-5, with 7 bases lining up with TRBD1. The CDR3 is made up of 15 amino acids. Germline CDR1 SGHDT, CDR2 YYEEEE. V gave up 4 bases and J gave up 7 bases; unmatched junction bases: 11. The CDR3 region has the DNA TGTGCCAGCAGCGCCGATGACAGGGCCGACCAGCCCCAGCATTTT. Translation gives CASSADDRADQPQHF.

The chain combines TRBV6-5 with TRBJ1-1; tentative D call: TRBD1 (6 bases). Deletions cut 6 bases from V and 2 bases from J, with 13 bases between. There are 14 residues in the CDR3. Germline values: CDR1 MNHEY, CDR2 SVGAGI. This CDR3 is CASRLGGANTEAFF. DNA for the CDR3: TGTGCCAGCAGGTTAGGGGGGGCCAACACTGAAGCTTTCTTT.

This chain uses TRBV27 with TRBJ2-7; D ambiguous. The CDR3 is 13 residues long. From germline, CDR1 is MNHEY and CDR2 SMNVEV (reference sequence). V gave up 4 bases and J gave up 1 base, with 8 bases separating them. CDR3 residues: CASSSPRSYEQYF. In DNA, the CDR3 is TGTGCCAGCAGTTCACCGCGGTCCTACGAGCAGTACTTC.

V usage is TRBV20-1 and J usage is TRBJ2-1; D not certain. Trimming took off 4 bases at V and 12 bases at J, with 10 bases between the two ends. Per the germline V gene, CDR1 is DFQATT and CDR2 is SNEGSKA (reference sequence). The CDR3 sequence is 10 residues long. CDR3 in DNA: TGCAGTGCTAATACGGGTGGGCAGTTCTTC. Its translation: CSANTGGQFF.

J is TRBJ2-3 and V is TRBV2, with TRBD2 as a possible D gene (5 bases). Germline CDR1 is SNHLY and CDR2 is FYNNEI. The V end lost 7 bases, the J end lost 0 bases, and 14 bases lay between the germline ends. This CDR3 is 15 amino acids long. CDR3 nucleotides: TGTGCCAGCACCAGCTTGAGGGCAAGCACAGATACGCAGTATTTT. Its protein is CASTSLRASTDTQYF.

The chain carries TRBV9 and TRBJ2-7, with D possibly being TRBD2 (7 bases). The V end was cut by 0 bases, the J end by 6 bases, with 19 bases between. The CDR3 is 16 residues long. Germline lookup yields CDR1 SGDLS and CDR2 YYNGEE. For the CDR3, the DNA is TGTGCCAGCAGCGTAGAGGGCGGGGGCCCCTGGGGCGAGCAGTACTTC. It encodes CASSVEGGGPWGEQYF.

The rearrangement links TRBV10-3 to TRBJ1-4; TRBD1 is a possible D gene (5 bases). This CDR3 has 15 residues. Trimming stripped 0 bases from V and 5 bases from J, with 10 bases between. Germline values: CDR1 ENHRY, CDR2 SYGVKD. Written as DNA, the CDR3 is TGTGCCATCAGTGAGTCTGGGAAGGGGAATGAAAAACTGTTTTTT. Encoded protein: CAISESGKGNEKLFF.

This clone is a singleton in its sample. One end of the junction is discordant with germline, which a read error may explain. This chain's CDR3 is CASSRDRGYEQYF. The CDR3 DNA sequence: TGTGCTAGCAGTCGGGACAGGGGATACGAGCAGTACTTC. The genes are TRBV7-7 and TRBJ2-7; TRBD1 matches 10 bases. Germline V gives CDR1 SSHAT, CDR2 FNYEAQ (reference sequence). The CDR3 spans 13 residues.

The chain employs TRBV2 and TRBJ1-2; 7 nucleotides agree with TRBD1. Trimming took 5 bases from V and 4 from J; bases not matched to a gene: 13. Germline V gene data show CDR1 as SNHLY and CDR2 as FYNNEI. The CDR3 runs to 16 residues. This CDR3 reads CASSQTNEGGGYGYTF. DNA of the CDR3: TGTGCCAGCAGTCAAACGAACGAAGGGGGCGGCTATGGCTACACCTTC.

The CDR3 region has the DNA TGTGCCAGCAGCCCCCGCTTAGCGGGATATTGGAATGAGCAGTTCTTC. This gives the protein CASSPRLAGYWNEQFF. The rearrangement uses TRBV7-9 and TRBJ2-1; 8 bases match TRBD2. The CDR3 loop spans 16 amino acids. In germline, CDR1 is SEHNR, CDR2 FQNEAQ (reference sequence). J gave up 7 bases and V 5 bases, and 13 bases lay outside the gene matches.

This chain uses TRBV28 with TRBJ1-2, with TRBD1 identical over 11 bases. CDR1 MDHEN and CDR2 SYDVKM come from the germline V gene. The CDR3 is made up of 15 amino acids. Trimming cost V 8 bases and J 8 bases; bases outside gene matches: 13. Here the CDR3 DNA reads TGTGCCAGCGATTGGACAGGGGGCGGCAAGGACGGCTACACCTTC. Amino acids: CASDWTGGGKDGYTF.

The J gene is TRBJ1-3, the V gene TRBV23-1; the match to TRBD1 covers 9 bases. TRBV23-1 is given ORF status, its function remaining uncertain. V lost 4 bases to trimming and J lost 3 bases; unmatched junction nucleotides: 7. The CDR3 sequence is 16 residues long. Here the CDR3 DNA reads TGCGCCAGCAGTCCGCGACGGGACAGGGTTGGAAACACCATATATTTT. Residues: CASSPRRDRVGNTIYF.

The chain employs TRBV5-5 and TRBJ1-5; 7 positions match TRBD1. The CDR3 extends over 14 amino acids. Trimming removed 4 bases from V and 4 bases from J; junction bases left unmatched: 5. Looked up from germline, CDR1 is SGHKS and CDR2 is YYEKEE (reference sequence). The DNA of the CDR3 is TGTGCCAGCAGCGAGACAGGGCGTAATCAGCCCCAGCATTTT. Translating it yields CASSETGRNQPQHF. Variable domain in full (rest from reference TRBV5-5 and TRBJ1-5): DAGVTQSPTHLIKTRGQQVTLRCSPISGHKSVSWYQQVLGQGPQFIFQYYEKEERGRGNFPDRFSARQFPNYSSELNVNALLLGDSALYLCASSETGRNQPQHFGDGTRLSIL.

V gene TRBV6-5 combines with J gene TRBJ1-1, with D unclear. The CDR3 sequence is 11 residues long. Germline V gene lookup returns CDR1 MNHEY and CDR2 SVGAGI. V was cut by 4 bases and J by 6 bases, with 6 bases left in between. The CDR3 coding sequence is TGTGCCAGCAGTTTCGGGTCTGAAGCTTTCTTT. Translation gives CASSFGSEAFF.

This chain joins TRBV28 and TRBJ2-7; 10 nucleotides line up with TRBD1. V lost 8 bases to trimming and J lost 5 bases; unmatched junction nucleotides: 9. The CDR3 runs to 14 residues. Germline-derived CDR1 and CDR2 are MDHEN and SYDVKM. CDR3: CASGPGTGAHEQYF. The CDR3 nucleotides are TGTGCCAGCGGTCCCGGGACAGGGGCCCACGAGCAGTACTTC.